This paragraph reports one T cell receptor (beta chain). Its antigen is still unknown. This record belongs to a study of cytomegalovirus exposure and HLA in healthy donors. The wider study: Clustering assigned about 79% of the approximately 400 genotyped donors to the Caucasian-associated ancestry cluster. Study-wide results and caveats: Solely CMV serostatus was available to characterize immune exposure.

Vbeta (60) and Jbeta (13) primers were used in the PCR. Produced via immunoSEQ multiplex PCR; TCRdb's table is partial and in-frame only. The sample contains some 190,000 clones, about 86% of which appear only once. Trimming cost V 0 bases and J 2 bases, with 9 bases left between them. The V gene's germline CDR1 is MNHNY and CDR2 SVGAGI (reference sequence). The CDR3 loop spans 15 amino acids. The source of this sequence is a woman aged 25 to 39 in good health and CMV-seronegative. The specimen was PBMCs. This sequence joins TRBV6-6 and TRBJ2-3; D is ambiguous. The CDR3 DNA reads TGTGCCAGCAGTTACTCGACAAGTAACACAGATACGCAGTATTTT. Amino acid sequence: CASSYSTSNTDTQYF.